This T cell receptor (beta chain) was recovered during a study of T cell repertoires in cytomegalovirus infection. Study-wide background: CMV infection together with matching HLA type was indicated by public TCR beta signatures. Points from the study as a whole: HLA-C-restricted, CMV-specific TCR beta clonotypes were dominant ex vivo.

Germline V lookup: CDR1 MGHDK, CDR2 SYGVNS. V lost 5 bases, J lost 5 bases, and 18 bases lay in between. CDR3 length: 15 amino acids. TCRdb processed the reads anew with MiXCR; each CDR3 protein has one entry. Among about 900,000 distinct CDR3 sequences listed, roughly 30% were seen once. For this clonotype: The antigen is unknown.

The specimen comprised cultured CD8+ T cells from PBMCs, sampled from culture after CMV antigen stimulation. J is TRBJ1-1 and V is TRBV25-1, with D possibly TRBD1 on 5 matching bases. This TCR came from a human donor in good health (CMV status not recorded). Some clones in this sample may be carry-over from other donors' samples. As DNA, the CDR3 is TGTGCCAGCAGTCTATCAACCGGGGGGAGGACTGAAGCTTTCTTT. Amino acids: CASSLSTGGRTEAFF. The full variable domain, completed using reference TRBV25-1 and TRBJ1-1, is EADIYQTPRYLVIGTGKKITLECSQTMGHDKMYWYQQDPGMELHLIHYSYGVNSTEKGDLSSESTVSRIRTEHFPLTLESARPSHTSQYLCASSLSTGGRTEAFFGQGTRLTVV.